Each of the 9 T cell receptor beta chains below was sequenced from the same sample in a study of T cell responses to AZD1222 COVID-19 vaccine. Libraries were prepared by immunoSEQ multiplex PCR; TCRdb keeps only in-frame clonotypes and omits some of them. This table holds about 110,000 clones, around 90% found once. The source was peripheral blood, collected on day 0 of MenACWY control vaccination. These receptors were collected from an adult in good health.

The CDR3 loop reads CASSRKPSGGASLETQYF. The CDR3 DNA reads TGTGCCAGCAGCCGTAAACCTAGCGGGGGGGCATCGTTAGAGACCCAGTACTTC. This sequence joins TRBV5-4 and TRBJ2-5; 12 bases map to TRBD2. Germline V gene lookup returns CDR1 SGHNT and CDR2 YYREEE (reference sequence). V lost 4 bases and J lost 4; bases outside the gene matches: 14. This CDR3 contains 18 residues.

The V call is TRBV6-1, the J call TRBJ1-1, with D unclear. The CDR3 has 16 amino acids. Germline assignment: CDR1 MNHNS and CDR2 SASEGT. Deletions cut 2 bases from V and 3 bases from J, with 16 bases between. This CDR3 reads CASSEPVFAGHTEAFF. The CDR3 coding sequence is TGTGCCAGCAGTGAACCCGTTTTCGCGGGTCACACTGAAGCTTTCTTT.

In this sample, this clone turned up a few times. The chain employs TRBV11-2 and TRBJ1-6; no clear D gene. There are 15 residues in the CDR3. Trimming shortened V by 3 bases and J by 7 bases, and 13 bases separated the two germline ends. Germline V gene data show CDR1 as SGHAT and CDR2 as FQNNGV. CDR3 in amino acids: CASSLVGGFNSPLHF. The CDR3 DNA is TGTGCCAGCAGCTTGGTGGGAGGGTTCAATTCACCCCTCCACTTT.

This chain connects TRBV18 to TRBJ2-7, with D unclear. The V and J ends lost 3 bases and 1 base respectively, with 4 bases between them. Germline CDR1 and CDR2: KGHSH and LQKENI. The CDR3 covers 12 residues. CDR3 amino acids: CASSPGSYEQYF. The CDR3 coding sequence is TGTGCCAGCTCACCGGGATCCTACGAGCAGTACTTC.

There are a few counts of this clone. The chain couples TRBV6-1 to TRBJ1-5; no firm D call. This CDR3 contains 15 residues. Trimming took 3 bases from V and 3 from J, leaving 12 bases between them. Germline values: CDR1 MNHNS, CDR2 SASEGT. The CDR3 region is CASSDNPGANQPQHF. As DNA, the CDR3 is TGTGCCAGCAGTGATAATCCAGGTGCCAATCAGCCCCAGCATTTT.

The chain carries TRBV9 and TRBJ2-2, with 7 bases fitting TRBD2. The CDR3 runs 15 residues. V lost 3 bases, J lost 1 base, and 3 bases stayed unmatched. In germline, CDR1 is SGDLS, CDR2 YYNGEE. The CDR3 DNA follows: TGTGCCAGCAGCGGATTAGCGGGGAACACCGGGGAGCTGTTTTTT. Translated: CASSGLAGNTGELFF.

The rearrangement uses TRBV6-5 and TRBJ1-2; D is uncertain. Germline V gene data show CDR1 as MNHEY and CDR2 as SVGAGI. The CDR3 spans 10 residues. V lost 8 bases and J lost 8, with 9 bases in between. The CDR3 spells CASGPPGYTF. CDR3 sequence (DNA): TGTGCCAGCGGGCCCCCAGGCTACACCTTC.

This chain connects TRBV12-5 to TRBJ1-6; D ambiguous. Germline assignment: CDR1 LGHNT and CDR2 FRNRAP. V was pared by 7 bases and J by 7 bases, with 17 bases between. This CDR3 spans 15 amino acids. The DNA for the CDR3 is TGTGCTAGTGAAACTCGCTACCACGAGAATTCACCCCTCCACTTT. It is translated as CASETRYHENSPLHF.

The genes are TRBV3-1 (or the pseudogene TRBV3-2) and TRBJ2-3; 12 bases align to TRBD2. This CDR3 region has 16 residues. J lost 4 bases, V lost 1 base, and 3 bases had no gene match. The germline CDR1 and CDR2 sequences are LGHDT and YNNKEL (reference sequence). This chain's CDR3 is CASSQATSGGSDTQYF. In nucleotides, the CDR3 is TGTGCCAGCAGCCAAGCAACTAGCGGGGGGTCAGATACGCAGTATTTT.